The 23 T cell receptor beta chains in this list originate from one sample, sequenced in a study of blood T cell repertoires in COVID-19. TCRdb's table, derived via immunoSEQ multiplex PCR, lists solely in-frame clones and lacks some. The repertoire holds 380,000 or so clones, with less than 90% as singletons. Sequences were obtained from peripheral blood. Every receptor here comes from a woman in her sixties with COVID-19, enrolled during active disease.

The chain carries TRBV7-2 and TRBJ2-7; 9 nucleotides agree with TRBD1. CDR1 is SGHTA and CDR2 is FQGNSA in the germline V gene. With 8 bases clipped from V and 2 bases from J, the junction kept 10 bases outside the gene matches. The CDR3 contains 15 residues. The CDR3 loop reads CASRKTGTGTYEQYF. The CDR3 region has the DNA TGTGCCAGCCGAAAAACCGGGACAGGGACCTACGAGCAGTACTTC.

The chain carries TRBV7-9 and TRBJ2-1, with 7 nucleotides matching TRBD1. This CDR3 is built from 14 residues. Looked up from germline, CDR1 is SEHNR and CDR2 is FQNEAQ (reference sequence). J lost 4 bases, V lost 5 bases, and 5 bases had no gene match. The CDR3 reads CASSRQGGYNEQFF. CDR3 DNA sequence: TGTGCCAGCAGCCGACAGGGTGGATACAATGAGCAGTTCTTC. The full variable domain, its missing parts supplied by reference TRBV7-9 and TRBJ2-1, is DTGVSQNPRHKITKRGQNVTFRCDPISEHNRLYWYRQTLGQGPEFLTYFQNEAQLEKSRLLSDRFSAERPKGSFSTLEIQRTEQGDSAMYLCASSRQGGYNEQFFGPGTRLTVL.

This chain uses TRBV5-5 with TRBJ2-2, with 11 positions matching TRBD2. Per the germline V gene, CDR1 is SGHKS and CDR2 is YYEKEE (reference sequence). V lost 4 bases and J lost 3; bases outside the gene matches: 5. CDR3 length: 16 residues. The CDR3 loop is CASSLTSGEYTGELFF. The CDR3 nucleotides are TGTGCCAGCAGCCTGACTAGCGGGGAATACACCGGGGAGCTGTTTTTT.

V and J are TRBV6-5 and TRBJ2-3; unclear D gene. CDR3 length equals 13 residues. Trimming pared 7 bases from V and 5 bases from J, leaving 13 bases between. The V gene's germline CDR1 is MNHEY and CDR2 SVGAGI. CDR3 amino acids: CASTFSPRDTQYF. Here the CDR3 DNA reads TGTGCCAGCACCTTCTCCCCCAGAGATACGCAGTATTTT.

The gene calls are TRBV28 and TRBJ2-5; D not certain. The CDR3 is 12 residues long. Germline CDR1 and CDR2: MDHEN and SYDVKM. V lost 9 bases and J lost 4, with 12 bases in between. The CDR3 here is CASRVFGETQYF. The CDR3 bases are TGTGCCAGTCGGGTATTTGGAGAGACCCAGTACTTC.

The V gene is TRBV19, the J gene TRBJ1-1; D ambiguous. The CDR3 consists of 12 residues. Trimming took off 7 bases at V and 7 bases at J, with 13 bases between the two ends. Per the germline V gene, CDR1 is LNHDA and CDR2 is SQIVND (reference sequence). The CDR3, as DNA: TGTGCCAGTACGCTCCGGAGGAATGAAGCTTTCTTT. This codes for CASTLRRNEAFF.

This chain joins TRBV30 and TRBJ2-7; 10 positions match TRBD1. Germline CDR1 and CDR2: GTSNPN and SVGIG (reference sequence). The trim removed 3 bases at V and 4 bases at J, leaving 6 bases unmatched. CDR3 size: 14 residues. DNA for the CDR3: TGTGCCTGGAGGACCGGGACAGGGGATTACGAGCAGTACTTC. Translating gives CAWRTGTGDYEQYF.

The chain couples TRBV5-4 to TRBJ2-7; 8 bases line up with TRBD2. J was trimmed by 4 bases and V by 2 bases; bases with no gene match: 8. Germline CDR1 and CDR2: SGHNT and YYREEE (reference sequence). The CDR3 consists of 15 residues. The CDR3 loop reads CASSFSGAFVYEQYF. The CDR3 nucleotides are TGTGCCAGCAGCTTTAGCGGGGCTTTCGTTTACGAGCAGTACTTC.

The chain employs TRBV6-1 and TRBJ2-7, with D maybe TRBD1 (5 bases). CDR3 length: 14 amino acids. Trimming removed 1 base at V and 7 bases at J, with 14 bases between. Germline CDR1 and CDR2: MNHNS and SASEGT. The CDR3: CASSEGTSPREQYF. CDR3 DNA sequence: TGTGCCAGCAGTGAAGGGACATCTCCCCGGGAGCAGTACTTC.

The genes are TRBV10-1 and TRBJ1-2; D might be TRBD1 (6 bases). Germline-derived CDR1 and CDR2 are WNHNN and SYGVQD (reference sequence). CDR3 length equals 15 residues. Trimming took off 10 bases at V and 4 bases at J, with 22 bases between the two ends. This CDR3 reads CAIPSTGPEGYGYTF. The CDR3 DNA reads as TGCGCCATTCCATCGACAGGCCCGGAAGGCTATGGCTACACCTTC.

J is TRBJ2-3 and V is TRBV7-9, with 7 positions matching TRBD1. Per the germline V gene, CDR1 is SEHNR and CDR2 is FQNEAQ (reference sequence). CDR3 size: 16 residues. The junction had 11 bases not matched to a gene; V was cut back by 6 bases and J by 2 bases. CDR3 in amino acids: CASSPSDRDHTDTQYF. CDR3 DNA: TGTGCCAGCAGTCCCAGCGACAGGGACCACACAGATACGCAGTATTTT.

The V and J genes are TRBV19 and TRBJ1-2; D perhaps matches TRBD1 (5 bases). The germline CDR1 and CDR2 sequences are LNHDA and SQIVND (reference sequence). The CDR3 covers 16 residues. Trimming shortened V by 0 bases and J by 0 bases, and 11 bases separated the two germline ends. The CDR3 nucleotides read TGTGCCAGTAGTATAGAGGCGACAGACACTAACTATGGCTACACCTTC. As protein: CASSIEATDTNYGYTF.

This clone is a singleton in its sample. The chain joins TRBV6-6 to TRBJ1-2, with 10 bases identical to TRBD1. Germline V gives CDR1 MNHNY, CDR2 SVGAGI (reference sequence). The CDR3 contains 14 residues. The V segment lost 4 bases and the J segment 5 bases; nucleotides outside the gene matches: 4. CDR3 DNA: TGTGCCAGCAGTTTTGGGACAGGGGCGTATGGCTACACCTTC. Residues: CASSFGTGAYGYTF.

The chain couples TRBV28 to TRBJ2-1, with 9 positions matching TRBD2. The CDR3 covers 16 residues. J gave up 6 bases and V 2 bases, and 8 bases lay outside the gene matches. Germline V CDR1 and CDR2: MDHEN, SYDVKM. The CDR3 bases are TGTGCCAGCAGTTTAATCGCGGGGGGGCCTTTCAATGAGCAGTTCTTC. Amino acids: CASSLIAGGPFNEQFF.

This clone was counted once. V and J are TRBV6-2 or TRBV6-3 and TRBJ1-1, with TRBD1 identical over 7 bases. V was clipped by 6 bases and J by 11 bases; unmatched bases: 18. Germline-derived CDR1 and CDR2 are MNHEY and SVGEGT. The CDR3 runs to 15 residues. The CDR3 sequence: CASSPRSWAGGRAFF. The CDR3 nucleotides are TGTGCCAGCAGCCCCCGATCTTGGGCAGGGGGGAGGGCTTTCTTT.

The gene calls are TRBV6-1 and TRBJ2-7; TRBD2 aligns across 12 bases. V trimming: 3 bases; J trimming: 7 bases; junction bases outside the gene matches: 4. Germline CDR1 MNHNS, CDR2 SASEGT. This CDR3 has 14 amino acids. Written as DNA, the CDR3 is TGTGCCAGCAGTGAGCTAGCGGGAGGGAAGGAGCAGTACTTC. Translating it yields CASSELAGGKEQYF.

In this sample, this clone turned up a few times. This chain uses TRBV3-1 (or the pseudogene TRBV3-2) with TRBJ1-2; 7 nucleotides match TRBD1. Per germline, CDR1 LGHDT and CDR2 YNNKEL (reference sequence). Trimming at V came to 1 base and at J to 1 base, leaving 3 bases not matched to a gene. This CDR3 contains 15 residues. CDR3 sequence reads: CASSQGDSFNYGYTF. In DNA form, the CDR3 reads TGTGCCAGCAGCCAAGGGGACAGCTTTAACTATGGCTACACCTTC.

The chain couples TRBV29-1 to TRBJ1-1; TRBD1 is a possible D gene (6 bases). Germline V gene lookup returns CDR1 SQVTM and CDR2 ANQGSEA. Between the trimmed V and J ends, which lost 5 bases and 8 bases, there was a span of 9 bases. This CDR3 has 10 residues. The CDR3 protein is CSVIQGEAFF. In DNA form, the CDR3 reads TGCAGCGTTATACAGGGCGAAGCTTTCTTT.

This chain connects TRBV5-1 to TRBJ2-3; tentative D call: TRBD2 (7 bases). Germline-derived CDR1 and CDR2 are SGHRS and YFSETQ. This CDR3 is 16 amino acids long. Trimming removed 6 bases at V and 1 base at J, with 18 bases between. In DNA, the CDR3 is TGCGCCAGCACCCAAGGGGGGGTATTACGCACAGATACGCAGTATTTT. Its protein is CASTQGGVLRTDTQYF.

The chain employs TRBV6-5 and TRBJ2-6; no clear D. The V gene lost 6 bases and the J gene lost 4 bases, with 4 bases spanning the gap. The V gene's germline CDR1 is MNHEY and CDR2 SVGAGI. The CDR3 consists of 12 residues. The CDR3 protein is CASRAGANVLTF. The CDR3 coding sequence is TGTGCCAGCAGGGCCGGGGCCAACGTCCTGACTTTC.

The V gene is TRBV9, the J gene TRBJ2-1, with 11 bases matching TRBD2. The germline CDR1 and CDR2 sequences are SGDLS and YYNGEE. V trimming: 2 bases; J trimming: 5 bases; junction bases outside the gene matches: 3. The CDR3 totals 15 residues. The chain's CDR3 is CASSVSGGAHNEQFF. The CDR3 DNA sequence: TGTGCCAGCAGCGTTAGCGGGGGGGCCCACAATGAGCAGTTCTTC.

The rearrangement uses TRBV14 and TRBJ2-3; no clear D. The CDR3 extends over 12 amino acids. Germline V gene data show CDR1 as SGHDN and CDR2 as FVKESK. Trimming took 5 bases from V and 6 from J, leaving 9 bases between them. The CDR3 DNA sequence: TGTGCCAGCAGCTACGCGTGGGATACGCAGTATTTT. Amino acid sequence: CASSYAWDTQYF.

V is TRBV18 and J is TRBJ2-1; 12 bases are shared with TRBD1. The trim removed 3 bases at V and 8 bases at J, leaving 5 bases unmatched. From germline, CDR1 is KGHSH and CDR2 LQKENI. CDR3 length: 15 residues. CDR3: CASSPGTGGGYEQFF. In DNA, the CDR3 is TGTGCCAGCTCACCCGGGACAGGGGGCGGGTATGAGCAGTTCTTC.